This T cell receptor (beta chain) was sequenced during a study of early T cells in non-severe SARS-CoV-2 infection. Study overall: The authors sequenced bulk RNA from unsorted whole blood, leaving chains unpaired.

This clonotype was detected a few times. Unique molecular identifiers were added to individual cDNA molecules. TCRdb independently ran MiXCR on the 5' RACE reads; one entry per CDR3 protein. The data contain 61,000 or so distinct CDR3 sequences, about 12% of them singletons. The germline CDR1 and CDR2 sequences are MNHNY and SVGAGI (reference sequence). CDR3 length: 13 amino acids. V lost 7 bases, J lost 8 bases, and 8 bases stayed unmatched. This sequence was found in an adult who was a healthcare worker with PCR-confirmed SARS-CoV-2 infection or an uninfected control (not recorded which). The donor label of this sample is uncertain. This chain links TRBV6-6 with TRBJ2-5; TRBD1 matches at 9 bases. Material: whole blood, obtained at baseline. The CDR3 DNA reads as TGTGCCAGCATAGGACAGGGGATAGTAACCCAGTACTTC. Amino acid sequence: CASIGQGIVTQYF.